The present T cell receptor beta chain was sequenced within a study of cytomegalovirus exposure and HLA in healthy donors. Overall study results and limits: TCR beta chains numbering some 160 were designated cytomegalovirus-associated. In a later analysis, specific HLA alleles were associated with 15,000 to 20,000 TCR beta sequences at a 0.05 false discovery rate. CMV serostatus alone was available as immune exposure information.

This PCR relied on a set of 60 Vbeta primers and 13 Jbeta primers. Generated by immunoSEQ multiplex PCR, the TCRdb table keeps only in-frame clones and is missing some. The profile shows under 200,000 clones, around 80% of them singletons. V gave up 0 bases and J gave up 1 base, with 8 bases separating them. The CDR3 spans 15 residues. Germline V CDR1 and CDR2: LNHNV, YYDKDF (reference sequence). For this clone: Antigen: not known.

The sequence was collected from a man aged 45-65 years in good health and CMV-seropositive. J is TRBJ2-3 and V is TRBV15; possible D gene TRBD2, 6 bases. The sample was PBMCs. CDR3 protein: CATSRETGGTDTQYF. The DNA of the CDR3 is TGTGCCACCAGCAGAGAAACGGGAGGCACAGATACGCAGTATTTT.